The rows below give T cell receptor beta chains drawn from one sample of a study of beta chain features in type 1 diabetes. Sequenced by immunoSEQ multiplex PCR; TCRdb stores in-frame clones only, minus some. The table has hundreds of thousands of clones, about 16% seen once. Sequenced: naive CD4+ T cells from blood. The source of these receptors is a man aged 18 to 29 in good health. Each CDR3 is given with its conserved first and last residue. The D gene is left open where the match is weak. Clone size is not always given. Where it is, it says once, few, many or a class for expanded clones.

12 | TRBJ2-7 | - | TRBV28 | - | TGTGCCAGCAGGCTAGGGGGGTACGAGCAGTACTTC | CASRLGGYEQYF
14 | TRBJ2-5 | TRBD2 | TRBV7-9 | - | TGTGCCAGCAGCTTTAGCGGGGGGAAAGAGACCCAGTACTTC | CASSFSGGKETQYF
17 | TRBJ2-1 | - | TRBV10-3 | - | TGTGCCATCAGTGAGGGACCCCCCTTGGCCTCCTACAATGAGCAGTTCTTC | CAISEGPPLASYNEQFF
15 | TRBJ1-5 | - | TRBV2 | - | TGTGCCAGCAGTGAAAAGGAGGGGGTCAGTCAGCCCCAGCATTTT | CASSEKEGVSQPQHF
15 | TRBJ2-7 | TRBD2 | TRBV9 | - | TGTGCCAGCAGCGTCAAGGGAGGGGTCGGGGACGAGCAGTACTTC | CASSVKGGVGDEQYF
12 | TRBJ1-1 | - | TRBV6-6 | few | TGTGCCAGCAGACCCCAGGGTCTCGAAGCTTTCTTT | CASRPQGLEAFF
14 | TRBJ1-5 | - | TRBV29-1 | - | TGCAGCGCTGCCCTGGGGTTTGGCAATCAGCCCCAGCATTTT | CSAALGFGNQPQHF
18 | TRBJ1-3 | - | TRBV7-2 | few | TGTGCCAGCAGCTCCCTAGTTCAGGGATTTACCTCTGGAAACACCATATATTTT | CASSSLVQGFTSGNTIYF
15 | TRBJ1-1 | - | TRBV7-9 | few | TGTGCCAGCAGCCCTGGTGACAGCATGAACACTGAAGCTTTCTTT | CASSPGDSMNTEAFF
16 | TRBJ2-1 | - | TRBV5-1 | - | TGCGCCAGCAGCGGGTCAGGGTCGAGTTTCGACAATGAGCAGTTCTTC | CASSGSGSSFDNEQFF
13 | TRBJ2-3 | - | TRBV9 | few | TGTGCCAGCAGCCCACAGGGTTCGGATACGCAGTATTTT | CASSPQGSDTQYF
13 | TRBJ2-7 | - | TRBV18 | - | TGTGCCAGCTCACCACTCCTGGCCTACGAGCAGTACTTC | CASSPLLAYEQYF
15 | TRBJ2-1 | TRBD1 | TRBV11-2 | few | TGTGCCAGCAGCTTAGGTGGGACAGGGAAGGATGAGCAGTTCTTC | CASSLGGTGKDEQFF
12 | TRBJ2-1 | - | TRBV7-9 | - | TGTGCCAGCAGCCTTCCCGGGAATGAGCAGTTCTTC | CASSLPGNEQFF
15 | TRBJ1-5 | - | TRBV9 | few | TGTGCCAGCAGCGTAGACGGCTATAGCAATCAGCCCCAGCATTTT | CASSVDGYSNQPQHF
15 | TRBJ1-6 | - | TRBV30 | few | TGTGCCTGGAGTGAGGACAACTCCTATAATTCACCCCTCCACTTT | CAWSEDNSYNSPLHF
12 | TRBJ2-5 | - | TRBV25-1 | - | TGTGCCAGCAGTGCTGGGACGCAGACCCAGTACTTC | CASSAGTQTQYF
12 | TRBJ2-7 | TRBD1 | TRBV10-3 | - | TGTGCCATCAGTGAACAGGGGTTCGAGCAGTACTTC | CAISEQGFEQYF
19 | TRBJ2-6 | TRBD1 | TRBV14 | few | TGTGCCAGCAGCCATATCCGGACAGGGGCTTACTCTGGGGCCAACGTCCTGACTTTC | CASSHIRTGAYSGANVLTF
12 | TRBJ2-7 | - | TRBV28 | - | TGTGCCAGCAGTTTACTGGTGTGGGAGCAGTACTTC | CASSLLVWEQYF
16 | TRBJ2-5 | TRBD2 | TRBV7-2 | few | TGTGCCAGCAGCCGACCGGGACTAGCTTCCCAAGAGACCCAGTACTTC | CASSRPGLASQETQYF
13 | TRBJ1-5 | - | TRBV27 | - | TGTGCCAGCAGTTTCGTTAGCAATCAGCCCCAGCATTTT | CASSFVSNQPQHF
16 | TRBJ2-7 | - | TRBV13 | - | TGTGCCAGCAGCTCCACAATGTGGGGAGTGACCTACGAGCAGTACTTC | CASSSTMWGVTYEQYF
12 | TRBJ2-7 | - | TRBV7-9 | - | TGTGCCAGCAGTCCTGGGAGTGACGAGCAGTACTTC | CASSPGSDEQYF
13 | TRBJ2-1 | TRBD1 | TRBV2 | few | TGTGCCAGCACTCGACAGGGGGGTAATGAGCAGTTCTTC | CASTRQGGNEQFF
19 | TRBJ2-7 | - | TRBV11-2 | few | TGTGCCAGCAACCAGGTTGGGTCCAGGGGACTCGAAACAATATACGAGCAGTACTTC | CASNQVGSRGLETIYEQYF
13 | TRBJ2-5 | - | TRBV19 | - | TGTGCCAGTAGTCGAGCTGTCGAGGAGACCCAGTACTTC | CASSRAVEETQYF